The following is a T cell receptor beta chain sequence with its context. Amplification used 60 Vbeta primers and 13 Jbeta primers. Using immunoSEQ multiplex PCR, the repertoire was profiled, and TCRdb retains in-frame clones only, with some absent. The sample lists approximately 150,000 clones, 75% to 80% occurring once. This record belongs to a study of cytomegalovirus exposure and HLA in healthy donors. The CDR3 has 13 amino acids. From germline, CDR1 is KGHSH and CDR2 LQKENI. The V gene lost 5 bases and the J gene lost 13 bases, with 15 bases spanning the gap. Sequenced: PBMCs. The chain couples TRBV18 to TRBJ1-6; no clear D gene. This TCR came from a middle-aged woman in good health and CMV-seropositive. CDR3 sequence: CASSIGPRGPLHF. CDR3 in DNA: TGTGCCAGCTCAATCGGTCCGAGAGGGCCCCTCCACTTT. Full variable domain (outside the CDR3, taken from reference TRBV18 and TRBJ1-6): NAGVMQNPRHLVRRRGQEARLRCSPMKGHSHVYWYRQLPEEGLKFMVYLQKENIIDESGMPKERFSAEFPKEGPSILRIQQVVRGDSAAYFCASSIGPRGPLHFGNGTRLTVT.